Listed below are T cell receptor beta chains from one sample, sequenced in a study of CXCR3-negative and CXCR3-positive naive CD8 T cells. Reprocessing the 5' RACE reads, TCRdb reports a single entry for every CDR3 protein and omits DNA. The sample shows approximately 90,000 distinct CDR3 sequences, and 0.53% sits with its ten largest clones. The sample comprised naive CXCR3+ CD8+ T cells from blood. All receptors derive from a human donor in good health. Some clones in this sample may be carry-over from other donors' samples. The CDR3 runs from the conserved cysteine through the conserved F or W.

TRBJ1-4,TRBV7-9,CASSFRDRTYATNEKLFF
TRBJ2-1,TRBV28,CASSPRLAHNEQFF
TRBJ2-7,TRBV10-3,CAISDPGSGTSGRALYEQYF
TRBJ2-1,TRBV11-2,CASSSNRGDRGDNEQFF
TRBJ2-7,TRBV28,CASSLWAGNYEQYF
TRBJ2-2,TRBV7-6,CASSAGTGMSGELFF
TRBJ2-7,TRBV30,CAWSTGSPYEQYF
TRBJ2-7,TRBV15,CATSRDIDGTFPYEQYF
TRBJ2-1,TRBV10-2,CASSDWRESGEQFF
TRBJ2-1,TRBV7-3,CASSLSDLMNEQFF
TRBJ2-5,TRBV5-1,CASSLGQGRLQETQYF
TRBJ2-2,TRBV3-1,CASPDRGNTGELFF
TRBJ2-1,TRBV7-9,CASSFSNTNNEQFF
TRBJ2-5,TRBV7-9,CASSVLQETQYF
TRBJ2-7,TRBV20-1,CSAISGSYEQYF
TRBJ2-7,TRBV6-5,CASSYRDFPIQQYF
TRBJ2-2,TRBV10-2,CASRGGMDTGELFF
TRBJ2-7,TRBV12-3/TRBV12-4,CASRPQGSSSYEQYF
TRBJ1-1,TRBV4-1,CASSQKMTGYDEAFF
TRBJ2-7,TRBV15,CATRSMDWQGPYEQYF
TRBJ2-1,TRBV9,CASSPPVNEQFF
TRBJ2-1,TRBV5-1,CATRDGSSYNEQFF
TRBJ2-3,TRBV7-2,CASSFGRETDTQYF
TRBJ1-1,TRBV6-1,CASSEWRGRNTEAFF
TRBJ2-7,TRBV29-1,CSVHRGYEQYF
TRBJ2-1,TRBV28,CASLPGLASLSSYNEQFF
TRBJ2-1,TRBV7-2,CASSRYNEQFF
TRBJ1-1,TRBV5-5,CASSLEGSGFTEAFF
TRBJ2-3,TRBV9,CASSGQGADTQYF
TRBJ2-3,TRBV6-2/TRBV6-3,CASSWIRTGDTQYF
TRBJ2-1,TRBV20-1,CSARAPSGIAEYSYNEQFF
TRBJ2-1,TRBV5-1,CASSLGLGTGAYNEQFF
TRBJ2-7,TRBV29-1,CSVPSQGPYEQYF
TRBJ2-7,TRBV4-3,CASSQGGGVTYEQYF
TRBJ2-2,TRBV5-1,CASSNELMEAGELFF
TRBJ1-3,TRBV12-3/TRBV12-4,CASSPAPTSGNTIYF
TRBJ1-5,TRBV28,CASRRTGVDQPQHF